The entry below describes one T cell receptor (beta chain). As yet, its antigen is unknown. This record comes from a study of graft-versus-host responses after intestinal transplantation. About the study: Each of the recipients got a multivisceral, liver-intestinal, or isolated intestinal transplant. Following induction with anti-thymocyte globulin, all recipients were given tacrolimus and steroids for around three years.

Sequencing used immunoSEQ multiplex PCR; TCRdb keeps in-frame clones, though not all of them. Among about 36,000 clones listed, roughly 95% were seen once. Per the germline V gene, CDR1 is SGHTA and CDR2 is FQGTGA. The CDR3 is 17 residues long. V shed 5 bases and J 5 bases; nucleotides not matched to a gene: 8. General observations from the study: Among circulating GvH clones, peak levels were associated with early post-transplant declines in HvG clones. Investigators detected GvH clones in recipient marrow, with some emerging earlier in ileum or blood.

The TCR sequence derives from a human donor who was the organ donor for an intestinal transplant. V and J are TRBV7-3 and TRBJ2-2, with TRBD2 identical over 13 bases. Here the sequenced sample was unstimulated CD4+ T cells sorted from spleen or lymph node cells, taken before transplant. The CDR3 here is CASSQQGLAGRTGELFF. CDR3 nucleotides: TGTGCCAGCAGCCAACAGGGACTAGCGGGGAGGACCGGGGAGCTGTTTTTT.